These 8 T cell receptor beta chains were sequenced from one sample in a study of response to subunit inactivated influenza vaccine. In TCRdb, the RT-PCR reads were re-called with MiXCR into one record per CDR3 protein. Of 530,000 or so distinct CDR3 sequences in the sample, roughly 15% were seen once. Sequenced material: PBMCs from blood, taken approximately 13 days after vaccination. Receptors were obtained from a man aged 50 or older who received an inactivated influenza vaccine.

This clonotype came up many times. This chain joins TRBV4-2 and TRBJ2-3, with a tentative D call TRBD2 (6 bases). This CDR3 region has 15 residues. Germline loops: CDR1 LGHNA, CDR2 YNFKEQ. V was clipped by 0 bases and J by 0 bases, with 7 bases between them. The CDR3 loop is CASSQERGSTDTQYF. In nucleotides, the CDR3 is TGTGCCAGCAGCCAAGAGCGGGGAAGCACAGATACGCAGTATTTT.

In its sample, this clonotype was seen a few times. The chain couples TRBV5-6 to TRBJ1-3, with D perhaps matching TRBD1 (5 bases). CDR1 SGHDT and CDR2 YYEEEE come from the germline V gene. This CDR3 is 13 amino acids long. The V end was cut by 6 bases, the J end by 1 base, with 8 bases between. CDR3 protein: CASKTVSGNTIYF. The CDR3, as DNA: TGTGCCAGCAAGACAGTTTCTGGAAACACCATATATTTT.

The V call is TRBV7-2, the J call TRBJ2-5, with D unclear. The CDR3 length is 13 residues. Looked up from germline, CDR1 is SGHTA and CDR2 is FQGNSA. Trimming stripped 4 bases from V and 0 bases from J, with 6 bases between. CDR3 coding DNA: TGTGCCAGCAGCTCCTCGTACCAAGAGACCCAGTACTTC. As protein: CASSSSYQETQYF.

This clonotype was recorded at least ten times. The chain joins TRBV7-9 to TRBJ2-7; 9 positions match TRBD2. Germline CDR1 is SEHNR and CDR2 is FQNEAQ (reference sequence). Trimming took 1 base from V and 4 from J; bases not matched to a gene: 5. The CDR3 consists of 15 residues. The CDR3 sequence: CASSLGLAGRYEQYF. The CDR3, as DNA: TGTGCCAGCAGCTTAGGGCTAGCGGGAAGATACGAGCAGTACTTC.

V usage is TRBV20-1 and J usage is TRBJ2-3; D may correspond to TRBD1 or TRBD2 (5 bases each). The germline V gene has CDR1 DFQATT and CDR2 SNEGSKA (reference sequence). The CDR3 is made up of 13 amino acids. Trimming pared 5 bases from V and 4 bases from J, leaving 13 bases between. CDR3 residues: CSAPQGASDTQYF. CDR3 nucleotide sequence: TGCAGTGCTCCCCAGGGAGCTTCAGATACGCAGTATTTT.

This clonotype was observed a few times. V is TRBV7-9 and J is TRBJ1-4; TRBD1 agrees at 11 bases. In germline, CDR1 is SEHNR, CDR2 FQNEAQ (reference sequence). Trimming removed 2 bases from V and 7 bases from J; junction bases left unmatched: 9. The CDR3 sequence is 17 residues long. CDR3 in amino acids: CASSLTWTGGVGEKLFF. Here the CDR3 DNA reads TGTGCCAGCAGCTTAACGTGGACAGGGGGCGTTGGTGAAAAACTGTTTTTT.

The CDR3 loop reads CASSVQHTDTQYF. The CDR3 nucleotides read TGTGCCAGCTCCGTCCAGCACACAGATACGCAGTATTTT. This chain links TRBV18 with TRBJ2-3; D unclear. The V end was cut by 6 bases, the J end by 2 bases, with 9 bases between. The CDR3 has 13 amino acids. CDR1 and CDR2 (germline): KGHSH, LQKENI.

The table lists this clonotype with a count of one. Being one base from a much bigger clone, this may be a read error. The V and J genes are TRBV18 and TRBJ2-1, with D possibly TRBD1 on 6 matching bases. The CDR3 length is 12 residues. The germline CDR1 and CDR2 sequences are KGHSH and LQKENI. The V end lost 4 bases, the J end lost 15 bases, and 16 bases lay between the germline ends. The CDR3 region is CASSREDRVGFF. Here the CDR3 DNA reads TGTGCCAGCTCACGAGAGGACAGAGTCGGGTTCTTC.